The 9 T cell receptor beta chains below were found in one sample sequenced in a study of cytomegalovirus exposure and HLA in healthy donors. 13 Jbeta primers and 60 Vbeta primers were used for the PCR. Produced via immunoSEQ multiplex PCR; TCRdb's table is partial and in-frame only. The sample lists over 100,000 clones, roughly 80% occurring once. The specimen was PBMCs. The receptors here all came from a woman between 50 and 59 years old in good health and CMV-seropositive.

About this clone itself: The sample holds other DNA sequences that translate to the same CDR3. This chain joins TRBV6-5 and TRBJ2-7; D unresolved. This CDR3 contains 13 residues. V was shortened by 4 bases and J by 3 bases, with 10 bases between the two germline ends. Germline CDR1 reads MNHEY; CDR2 reads SVGAGI. The CDR3 coding sequence is TGTGCCAGCAGTTCACTTACCGGCTACGAGCAGTACTTC. Residues: CASSSLTGYEQYF.

This clone was seen a few times. The J gene is TRBJ2-1, the V gene TRBV7-6; 9 bases align to TRBD1. The CDR3 loop spans 15 amino acids. The V segment lost 4 bases and the J segment 3 bases; nucleotides outside the gene matches: 4. Germline V gene lookup returns CDR1 SGHVS and CDR2 FNYEAQ. For the CDR3, the DNA is TGTGCCAGCAGCTCACGACAGGGGGTCTACAATGAGCAGTTCTTC. Amino acid sequence: CASSSRQGVYNEQFF.

This chain links TRBV5-1 with TRBJ1-2; D perhaps matches TRBD1 (5 bases). Trimming took off 3 bases at V and 2 bases at J, with 5 bases between the two ends. The CDR3 is made up of 12 amino acids. CDR1 SGHRS and CDR2 YFSETQ come from the germline V gene. CDR3 nucleotide sequence: TGCGCCAGCAGCTCAGGGAACTATGGCTACACCTTC. It yields the protein CASSSGNYGYTF.

The chain uses TRBV19 and TRBJ1-4; D gene unclear. V was clipped by 9 bases and J by 0 bases, with 8 bases between them. The V gene's germline CDR1 is LNHDA and CDR2 SQIVND (reference sequence). This CDR3 spans 13 amino acids. The CDR3 is CASRSATNEKLFF. For the CDR3, the DNA is TGTGCCAGCAGAAGTGCAACTAATGAAAAACTGTTTTTT.

The count of this clone is one. This chain links TRBV19 with TRBJ2-5, with 7 bases lining up with TRBD2. The closer fit of TRBJ2-7 to the DNA end suggests the J call may be wrong. CDR3 length: 13 residues. The germline CDR1 and CDR2 sequences are LNHDA and SQIVND (reference sequence). CDR3 sequence: CASGAGVSYEQYF. CDR3 bases: TGTGCCAGTGGGGCGGGGGTCTCCTACGAGCAGTACTTC.

The rearrangement uses TRBV11-3 and TRBJ2-1; D is unresolved. The CDR3 sequence is 14 residues long. Looked up from germline, CDR1 is SGHNT and CDR2 is YENEEA. V was pared by 1 base and J by 8 bases, with 12 bases between. CDR3 sequence: CASSLGRIGYEQFF. CDR3 coding DNA: TGTGCCAGCAGCTTAGGTAGGATCGGGTATGAGCAGTTCTTC.

This clone has just a few counts. This rearrangement joins TRBV6-5 to TRBJ2-2; 7 bases line up with TRBD1. The CDR3 has 12 amino acids. The germline V gene encodes CDR1 MNHEY and CDR2 SVGAGI. V was clipped by 6 bases and J by 9 bases; unmatched bases: 4. The CDR3 DNA is TGTGCCAGCAGGACAGGGCCTCGGGAGCTGTTTTTT. It translates to CASRTGPRELFF.

The DNA of the CDR3 is TGTGCCAGCAGCCCCCCCCCGGACAGGGCAACTAATGAAAAACTGTTTTTT. Amino acids: CASSPPPDRATNEKLFF. This sequence joins TRBV5-5 and TRBJ1-4; 8 bases line up with TRBD1. This CDR3 spans 17 amino acids. Germline V gene sequence: CDR1 SGHKS, CDR2 YYEKEE (reference sequence). Germline trimming cut 4 bases from V and 0 bases from J; bases unmatched to any gene: 8.

With regard to this clone: Additional DNA sequences in this sample encode the identical CDR3. The chain combines TRBV10-3 with TRBJ2-7; no clear D. The V gene's germline CDR1 is ENHRY and CDR2 SYGVKD. With 3 bases removed from V and 1 base from J, the gap between germline ends came to 4 bases. CDR3 length: 12 amino acids. CDR3 sequence: CAISDSSYEQYF. The CDR3 DNA is TGTGCCATCAGTGACTCTTCCTACGAGCAGTACTTC.